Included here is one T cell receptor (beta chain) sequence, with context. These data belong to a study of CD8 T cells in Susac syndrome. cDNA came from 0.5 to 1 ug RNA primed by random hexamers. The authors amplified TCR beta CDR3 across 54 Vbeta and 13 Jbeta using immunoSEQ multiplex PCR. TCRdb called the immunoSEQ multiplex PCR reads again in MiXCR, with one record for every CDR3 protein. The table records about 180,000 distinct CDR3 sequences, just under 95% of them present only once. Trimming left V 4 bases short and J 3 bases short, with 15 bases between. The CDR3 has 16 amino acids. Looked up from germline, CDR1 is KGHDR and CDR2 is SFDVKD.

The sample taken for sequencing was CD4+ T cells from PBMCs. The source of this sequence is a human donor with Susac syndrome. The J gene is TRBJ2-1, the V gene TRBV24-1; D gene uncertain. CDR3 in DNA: TGTGCCACCAGTGAGCGTGAGCGATACCGCTACAATGAGCAGTTCTTC. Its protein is CATSERERYRYNEQFF.